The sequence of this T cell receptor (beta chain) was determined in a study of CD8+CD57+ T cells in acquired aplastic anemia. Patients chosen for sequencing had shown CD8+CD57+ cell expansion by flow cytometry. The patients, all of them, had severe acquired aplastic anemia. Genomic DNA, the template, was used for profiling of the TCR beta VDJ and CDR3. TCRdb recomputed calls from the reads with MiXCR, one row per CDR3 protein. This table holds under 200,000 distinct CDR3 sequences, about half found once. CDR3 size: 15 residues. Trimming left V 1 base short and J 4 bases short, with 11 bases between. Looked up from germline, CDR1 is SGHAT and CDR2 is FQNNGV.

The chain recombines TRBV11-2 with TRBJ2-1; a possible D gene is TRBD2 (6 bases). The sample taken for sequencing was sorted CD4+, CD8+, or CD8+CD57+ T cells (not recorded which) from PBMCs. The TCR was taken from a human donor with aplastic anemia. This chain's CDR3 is CASSLGPAGYNEQFF. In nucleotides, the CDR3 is TGTGCCAGCAGCTTAGGTCCCGCGGGGTACAATGAGCAGTTCTTC.